A single sample gave rise to the 13 T cell receptor beta chains below, sequenced in a study of T cell responses to AZD1222 COVID-19 vaccine. Sequencing used immunoSEQ multiplex PCR; TCRdb keeps in-frame clones, though not all of them. The table lists approximately 52,000 clones, approximately 88% of them singletons. Here the sequenced sample was peripheral blood, taken 28 days after the second AZD1222 dose. These receptors were taken from an adult who received the AZD1222 COVID-19 vaccine.

The chain joins TRBV10-3 to TRBJ1-1; possible D gene TRBD1, 5 bases. The CDR3 loop spans 13 amino acids. Germline V CDR1 and CDR2: ENHRY, SYGVKD. Trimming pared 7 bases from V and 1 base from J, leaving 10 bases between. The CDR3 coding sequence is TGTGCCATCAATGGGGACCCGAACACTGAAGCTTTCTTT. Translated: CAINGDPNTEAFF.

Regarding this clone: A junction boundary mismatches the germline segment, possibly from a read error. CDR3: CASSQELAGGYGQYF. CDR3 coding DNA: TGTGCCAGCAGCCAAGAGTTAGCGGGAGGGTACGGGCAGTACTTC. The chain carries TRBV3-1 (or the pseudogene TRBV3-2) and TRBJ2-7, with 11 bases lining up with TRBD2. The CDR3 runs 15 residues. Germline V CDR1 and CDR2: LGHDT, YNNKEL (reference sequence).

V is TRBV5-6 and J is TRBJ2-3; 10 nucleotides line up with TRBD2. The CDR3 has 15 residues. With V trimmed by 3 bases and J by 5 bases, 6 bases remained unmatched. In germline, CDR1 is SGHDT, CDR2 YYEEEE. The CDR3 region is CASSSPGTSVDTQYF. CDR3 bases: TGTGCCAGCAGCTCTCCCGGGACTAGCGTAGATACGCAGTATTTT.

The CDR3 here is CASRTASTDTQYF. The CDR3 nucleotides read TGTGCCAGCAGGACAGCTAGCACAGATACGCAGTATTTT. This chain links TRBV28 with TRBJ2-3, with D possibly TRBD1 on 5 matching bases. The CDR3 extends over 13 amino acids. Germline CDR1 reads MDHEN; CDR2 reads SYDVKM. The germline V and J ends were trimmed by 6 bases and 0 bases, with 7 bases remaining between them.

This rearrangement joins TRBV7-9 to TRBJ2-5; 10 bases are a match to TRBD1. This CDR3 is built from 15 residues. Per the germline V gene, CDR1 is SEHNR and CDR2 is FQNEAQ (reference sequence). After removal of 6 bases from V and 5 bases from J, the junction contained 9 bases not matched to a gene. This CDR3 reads CASSPDRGRMETQYF. CDR3 bases: TGTGCCAGCAGTCCCGACAGGGGGCGAATGGAGACCCAGTACTTC. The whole variable domain, filled in from reference TRBV7-9 and TRBJ2-5, reads DTGVSQNPRHKITKRGQNVTFRCDPISEHNRLYWYRQTLGQGPEFLTYFQNEAQLEKSRLLSDRFSAERPKGSFSTLEIQRTEQGDSAMYLCASSPDRGRMETQYFGPGTRLLVL.

The chain couples TRBV25-1 to TRBJ1-2; no clear D. CDR1 is MGHDK, CDR2 SYGVNS, per germline. This CDR3 is built from 15 residues. The V end was cut by 3 bases, the J end by 0 bases, with 11 bases between. CDR3 in amino acids: CASSDARPPNYGYTF. The CDR3 nucleotides are TGTGCCAGCAGTGATGCCCGGCCCCCTAACTATGGCTACACCTTC.

The CDR3: CASSIGGGTGGGKNIQYF. The CDR3 DNA follows: TGTGCCAGTAGTATAGGGGGAGGGACAGGCGGCGGCAAAAACATTCAGTACTTC. The chain links TRBV19 to TRBJ2-4, with a possible D match to TRBD1 (8 bases). Per the germline V gene, CDR1 is LNHDA and CDR2 is SQIVND (reference sequence). This CDR3 is built from 18 residues. Trimming removed 1 base from V and 3 bases from J, with 19 bases in between.

This clone was seen a few times. The chain joins TRBV14 to TRBJ2-3; D perhaps matches TRBD2 (5 bases). Trimming shortened V by 4 bases and J by 1 base, and 12 bases separated the two germline ends. Germline CDR1 reads SGHDN; CDR2 reads FVKESK. The CDR3 extends over 15 amino acids. The CDR3 nucleotides are TGTGCCAGCAGCCGCGCGGGCGCCCGCACAGATACGCAGTATTTT. Encoded protein: CASSRAGARTDTQYF.

The V gene is TRBV7-3, the J gene TRBJ2-6; weak D call: TRBD2 (5 bases). V lost 4 bases to trimming and J lost 0 bases, with 19 bases between them. The CDR3 consists of 19 residues. The germline V gene has CDR1 SGHTA and CDR2 FQGTGA. The CDR3 coding sequence is TGTGCCAGCAGCTCTGCCGGACGTCAACGGGGCTCTGGGGCCAACGTCCTGACTTTC. Its protein is CASSSAGRQRGSGANVLTF.

The genes are TRBV14 and TRBJ2-1; D not certain. The length of the CDR3 is 13 residues. Germline V gene data show CDR1 as SGHDN and CDR2 as FVKESK. V lost 1 base and J 8 bases, leaving 9 bases between the germline ends. CDR3 coding DNA: TGTGCCAGCAGCCAAGTGGGGTGGTATGAGCAGTTCTTC. Its protein product is CASSQVGWYEQFF.

This rearrangement joins TRBV7-9 to TRBJ2-3; TRBD1 matches 10 bases. V lost 4 bases, J lost 8 bases, and 12 bases stayed unmatched. Germline V gives CDR1 SEHNR, CDR2 FQNEAQ (reference sequence). This CDR3 has 16 amino acids. CDR3 amino acids: CASSSDPGQGRGTQYF. The CDR3 DNA reads as TGTGCCAGCAGCTCCGACCCGGGACAGGGGAGGGGTACGCAGTATTTT.

The chain has TRBV11-2 and TRBJ1-1; 10 bases fit TRBD1. Trimming removed 4 bases from V and 10 bases from J; junction bases left unmatched: 6. This CDR3 region has 13 residues. Germline loops: CDR1 SGHAT, CDR2 FQNNGV. CDR3 coding DNA: TGTGCCAGCAGCTCGACAGGGGGCATCAGAGCTTTCTTT. Amino acid sequence: CASSSTGGIRAFF.

V and J are TRBV23-1 and TRBJ2-7; D could derive from TRBD1 or TRBD2 (5 bases each). TRBV23-1 is filed as an ORF, its function uncertain. CDR3 length equals 16 residues. Between the trimmed V and J ends, which lost 2 bases and 5 bases, there was a span of 19 bases. CDR3 DNA: TGCGCCAGCAGTCAAACCGGGACGCCCAGAAGGGACGAGCAGTACTTC. It codes for CASSQTGTPRRDEQYF.